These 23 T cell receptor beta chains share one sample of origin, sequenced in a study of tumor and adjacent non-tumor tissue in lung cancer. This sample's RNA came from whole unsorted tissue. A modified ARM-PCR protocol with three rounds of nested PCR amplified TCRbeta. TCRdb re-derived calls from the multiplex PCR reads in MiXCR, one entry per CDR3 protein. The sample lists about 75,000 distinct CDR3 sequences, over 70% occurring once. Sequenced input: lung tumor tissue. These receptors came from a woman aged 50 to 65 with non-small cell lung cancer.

CDR3 sequence reads: CASNTLGSAGELFF. The CDR3 DNA reads TGTGCCAGCAACACGCTGGGGAGCGCCGGGGAGCTGTTTTTT. The J gene is TRBJ2-2, the V gene TRBV11-2; a weak D match, TRBD2 (5 bases). The germline V gene encodes CDR1 SGHAT and CDR2 FQNNGV. The V gene lost 7 bases and the J gene lost 6 bases, with 15 bases spanning the gap. CDR3 length equals 14 residues.

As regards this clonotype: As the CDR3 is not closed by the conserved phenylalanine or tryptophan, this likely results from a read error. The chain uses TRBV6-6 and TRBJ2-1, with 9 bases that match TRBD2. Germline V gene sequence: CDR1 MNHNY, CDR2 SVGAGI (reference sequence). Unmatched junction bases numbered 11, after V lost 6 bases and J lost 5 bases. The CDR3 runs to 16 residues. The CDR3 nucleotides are TGTGCCAGCAGAATCGGGAGCCTAGCGGGAAACAATGAGCAGTTCATC. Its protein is CASRIGSLAGNNEQFI.

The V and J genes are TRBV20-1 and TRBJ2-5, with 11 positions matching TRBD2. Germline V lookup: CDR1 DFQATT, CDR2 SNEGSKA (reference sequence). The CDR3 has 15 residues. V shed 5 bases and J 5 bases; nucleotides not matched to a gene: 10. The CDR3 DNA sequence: TGCAGTGCTCCAAAACTAGCGGGAGCGGAGGAGACCCAGTACTTC. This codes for CSAPKLAGAEETQYF.

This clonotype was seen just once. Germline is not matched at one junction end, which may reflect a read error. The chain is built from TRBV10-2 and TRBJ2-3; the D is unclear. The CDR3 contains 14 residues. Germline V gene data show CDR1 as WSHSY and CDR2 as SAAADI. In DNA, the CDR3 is TGCGCCAGCAGTGGGATAAGTTCCACAGATACGCAATATTTT. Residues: CASSGISSTDTQYF.

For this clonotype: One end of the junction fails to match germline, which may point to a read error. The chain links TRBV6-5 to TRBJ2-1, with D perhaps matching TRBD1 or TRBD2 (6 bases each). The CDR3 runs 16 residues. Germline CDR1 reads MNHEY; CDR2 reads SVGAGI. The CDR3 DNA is TGTGCCAGCAGTTACTCCTCTAGGGGGGCTTGCAATGGGCAGTTCTTC. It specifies CASSYSSRGACNGQFF.

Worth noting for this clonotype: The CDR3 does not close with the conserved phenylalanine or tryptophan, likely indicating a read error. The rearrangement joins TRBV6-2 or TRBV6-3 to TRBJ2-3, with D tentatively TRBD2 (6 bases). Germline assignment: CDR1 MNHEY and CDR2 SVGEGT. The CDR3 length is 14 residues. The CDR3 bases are TGTGCCAGCAGCTATAGCGGTGTAACAGATATGCAGTATTCT. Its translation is CASSYSGVTDMQYS.

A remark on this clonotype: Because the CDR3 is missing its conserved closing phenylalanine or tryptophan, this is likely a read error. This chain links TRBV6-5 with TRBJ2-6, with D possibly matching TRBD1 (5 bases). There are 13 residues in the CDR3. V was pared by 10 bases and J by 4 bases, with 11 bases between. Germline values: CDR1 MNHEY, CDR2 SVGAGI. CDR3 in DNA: TGTGCCATCAGGGCAACCGGGGCCAACGTCCTGACTCTC. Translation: CAIRATGANVLTL.

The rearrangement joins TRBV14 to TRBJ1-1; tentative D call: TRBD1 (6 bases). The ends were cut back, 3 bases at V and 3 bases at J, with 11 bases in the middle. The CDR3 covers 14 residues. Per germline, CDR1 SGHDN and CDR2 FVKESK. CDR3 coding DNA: TGTGCCAGCAGCCATAACAGGGCAGACACTGAAGCTTTCTTT. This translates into CASSHNRADTEAFF.

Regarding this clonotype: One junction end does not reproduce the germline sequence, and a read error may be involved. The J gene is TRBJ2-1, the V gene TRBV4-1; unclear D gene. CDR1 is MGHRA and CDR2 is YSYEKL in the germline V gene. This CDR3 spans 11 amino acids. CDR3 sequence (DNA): TGTGCCAGCAGGACCAGAGGCGAGCAGTTCTTC. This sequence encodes CASRTRGEQFF.

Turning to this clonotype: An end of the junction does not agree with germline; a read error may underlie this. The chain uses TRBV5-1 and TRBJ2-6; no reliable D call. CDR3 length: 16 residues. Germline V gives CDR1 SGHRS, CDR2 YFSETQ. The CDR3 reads CASNLWPHSGANVLTF. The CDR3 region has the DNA TGCGCCAGCAACTTGTGGCCCCATTCTGGGGCCAACGTCCTGACTTTC.

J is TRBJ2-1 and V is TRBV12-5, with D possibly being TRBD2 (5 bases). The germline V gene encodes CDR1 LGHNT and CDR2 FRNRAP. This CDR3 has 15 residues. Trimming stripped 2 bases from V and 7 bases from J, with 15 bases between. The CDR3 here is CASGLMLAGGNEQFF. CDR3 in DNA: TGTGCTAGTGGTTTGATGCTAGCTGGAGGTAATGAGCAGTTCTTC. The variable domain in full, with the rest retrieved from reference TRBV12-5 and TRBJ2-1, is DARVTQTPRHKVTEMGQEVTMRCQPILGHNTVFWYRQTMMQGLELLAYFRNRAPLDDSGMPKDRFSAEMPDATLATLKIQPSEPRDSAVYFCASGLMLAGGNEQFFGPGTRLTVL.

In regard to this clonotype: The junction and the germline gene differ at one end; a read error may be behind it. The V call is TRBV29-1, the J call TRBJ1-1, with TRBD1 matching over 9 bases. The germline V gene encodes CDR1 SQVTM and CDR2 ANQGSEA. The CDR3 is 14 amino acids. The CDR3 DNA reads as TGCAGCGTCTCAGTACAGGGGGCCCCCACTGAAACTTTCTTT. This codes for CSVSVQGAPTETFF.

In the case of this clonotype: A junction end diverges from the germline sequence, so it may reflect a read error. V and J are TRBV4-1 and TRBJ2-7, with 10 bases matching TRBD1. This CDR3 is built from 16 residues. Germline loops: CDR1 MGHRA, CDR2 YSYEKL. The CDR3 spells CASSPFRDRGTYEHYF. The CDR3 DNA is TGCGCCAGCAGCCCCTTCCGGGACAGGGGTACCTACGAGCATTACTTC.

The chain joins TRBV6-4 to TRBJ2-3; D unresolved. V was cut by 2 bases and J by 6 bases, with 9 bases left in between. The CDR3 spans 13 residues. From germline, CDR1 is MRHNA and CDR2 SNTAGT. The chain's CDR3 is CASSDGNTDTQYF. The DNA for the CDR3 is TGTGCCAGCAGTGACGGGAACACGGATACGCAGTATTTT.

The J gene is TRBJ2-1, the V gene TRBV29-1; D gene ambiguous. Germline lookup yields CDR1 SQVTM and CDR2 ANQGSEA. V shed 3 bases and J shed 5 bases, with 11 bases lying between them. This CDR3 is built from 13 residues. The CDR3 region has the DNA TGCAGCGTTGAGGTAGGAGCGAACAATGAGCAGTTCTTC. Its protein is CSVEVGANNEQFF.

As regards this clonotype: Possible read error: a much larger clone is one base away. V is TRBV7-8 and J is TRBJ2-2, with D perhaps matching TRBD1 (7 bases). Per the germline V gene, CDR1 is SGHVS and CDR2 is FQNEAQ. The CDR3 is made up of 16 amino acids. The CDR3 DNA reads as TGTGCCAACAGCCCAGAAGGGGGCGGGGTCACCGGGGAGCTGTTTTTT. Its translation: CANSPEGGGVTGELFF. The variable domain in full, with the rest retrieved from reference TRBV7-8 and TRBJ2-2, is GAGVSQSPRYKVAKRGQDVALRCDPISGHVSLFWYQQALGQGPEFLTYFQNEAQLDKSGLPSDRFFAERPEGSVSTLKIQRTQQEDSAVYLCANSPEGGGVTGELFFGEGSRLTVL.

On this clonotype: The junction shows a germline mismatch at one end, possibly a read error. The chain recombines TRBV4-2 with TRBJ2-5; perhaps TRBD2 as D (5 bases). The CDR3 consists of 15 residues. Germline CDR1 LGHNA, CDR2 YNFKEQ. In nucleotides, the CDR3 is TGTGCCAGCAGTCAAGAAAGAGGGCCTCAAGGGACCCAGTACTTC. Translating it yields CASSQERGPQGTQYF.

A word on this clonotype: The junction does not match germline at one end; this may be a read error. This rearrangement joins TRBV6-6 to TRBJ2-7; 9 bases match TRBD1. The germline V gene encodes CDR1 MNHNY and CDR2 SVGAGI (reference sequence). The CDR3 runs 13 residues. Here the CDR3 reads CSSTEQGAYEQYF. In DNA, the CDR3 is TGTTCCAGCACCGAACAGGGGGCTTACGAGCAGTACTTC.

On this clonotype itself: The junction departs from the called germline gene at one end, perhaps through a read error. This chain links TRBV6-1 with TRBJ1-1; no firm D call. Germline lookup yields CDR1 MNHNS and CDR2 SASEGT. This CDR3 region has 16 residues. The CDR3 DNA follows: TGTGCCAGCAGTGACCGCTGCGAAAGGGTGAACACTGAAACTTTCTTT. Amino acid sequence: CASSDRCERVNTETFF.

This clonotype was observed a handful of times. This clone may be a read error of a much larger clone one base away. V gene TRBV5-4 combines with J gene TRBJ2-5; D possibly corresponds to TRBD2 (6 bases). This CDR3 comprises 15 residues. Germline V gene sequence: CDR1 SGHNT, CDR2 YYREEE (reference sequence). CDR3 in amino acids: CASSLGREPAWTQCF. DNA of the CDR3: TGTGCCAGCAGCTTGGGGAGGGAGCCCGCCTGGACCCAGTGCTTC.

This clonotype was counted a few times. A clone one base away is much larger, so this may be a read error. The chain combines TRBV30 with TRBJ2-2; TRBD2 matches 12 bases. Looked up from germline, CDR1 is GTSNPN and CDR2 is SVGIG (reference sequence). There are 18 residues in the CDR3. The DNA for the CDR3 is TGTACCTGGATGGGGCGGACTAGCGGGATTTGGGACACCGGGGAGCTGTTTTTT. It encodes CTWMGRTSGIWDTGELFF. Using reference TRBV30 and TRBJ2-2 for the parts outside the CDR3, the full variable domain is SQTIHQWPATLVQPVGSPLSLECTVEGTSNPNLYWYRQAAGRGLQLLFYSVGIGQISSEVPQNLSASRPQDRQFILSSKKLLLSDSGFYLCTWMGRTSGIWDTGELFFGEGSRLTVL.

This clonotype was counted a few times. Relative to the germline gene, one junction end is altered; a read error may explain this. The CDR3 is CANSRQGGGDTEAFF. CDR3 nucleotides: TGTGCCAACAGTCGACAGGGGGGCGGCGATACTGAAGCTTTCTTT. V usage is TRBV6-5 and J usage is TRBJ1-1; 9 nucleotides agree with TRBD1. This CDR3 contains 15 residues. In germline, CDR1 is MNHEY, CDR2 SVGAGI.

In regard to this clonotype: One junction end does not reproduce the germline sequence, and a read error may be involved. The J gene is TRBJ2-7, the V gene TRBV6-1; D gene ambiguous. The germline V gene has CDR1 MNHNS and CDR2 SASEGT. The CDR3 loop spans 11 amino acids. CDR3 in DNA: TGTGGCAGCAATCGGAACTACGAACAGTACTTC. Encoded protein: CGSNRNYEQYF.